Listed below are T cell receptor beta chains from one sample, sequenced in a study of T cells in localized non-small cell lung cancer. Libraries were prepared by immunoSEQ multiplex PCR; TCRdb keeps only in-frame clonotypes and omits some of them. This sample has about 25,000 clones; 80% to 95% occur once, and the top ten carry roughly 2.7%. The source material was peripheral blood, sampled before any cancer treatment. These receptors all stem from a woman aged 40 to 75 with stage I lung adenocarcinoma. The CDR3 runs from the conserved cysteine through the conserved F or W. The D gene is left open where the match is weak. Where a row states a size, it is once, few, many or the class of an expanded clone; other rows omit it.

clone size	D gene	V gene	J gene	CDR3 protein	CDR3 DNA
.	.	TRBV28	TRBJ1-5	CASSLGAFNQPQHF	TGTGCCAGCAGTTTAGGCGCTTTCAATCAGCCCCAGCATTTT
.	.	TRBV19	TRBJ2-3	CASSRFSGSTDTQYF	TGTGCCAGTAGTAGATTTAGCGGCAGCACAGATACGCAGTATTTT
.	.	TRBV5-1	TRBJ1-2	CASSSRPGNEDGYTF	TGCGCCAGCAGCTCGAGGCCAGGGAATGAGGATGGCTACACCTTC
.	TRBD2	TRBV7-2	TRBJ2-3	CASSLAPPGTSGRADTQYF	TGTGCCAGCAGCTTAGCCCCGCCCGGGACTAGCGGGAGGGCAGATACGCAGTATTTT
.	.	TRBV7-6	TRBJ2-1	CASSPLNNEQFF	TGTGCCAGCAGCCCTTTAAACAATGAGCAGTTCTTC
.	TRBD2	TRBV13	TRBJ2-3	CASSPLGSGRWALRTDTQYF	TGTGCCAGCAGTCCCCTCGGGAGCGGGAGGTGGGCGTTAAGAACAGATACGCAGTATTTT
once	.	TRBV6-1	TRBJ2-2	CARGRGGVTGELFF	TGTGCCAGAGGGCGAGGGGGGGTTACCGGGGAGCTGTTTTTT
.	.	TRBV28	TRBJ2-3	CASSKTVTSTDTQYF	TGTGCCAGCAGTAAAACGGTTACTAGCACAGATACGCAGTATTTT
.	TRBD1	TRBV30	TRBJ1-4	CAWTTSTGGGKLFF	TGTGCCTGGACAACCTCGACAGGGGGCGGAAAACTGTTTTTT
.	.	TRBV6-4	TRBJ2-1	CASSDSPSANNEQFF	TGTGCCAGCAGTGACTCCCCTAGCGCCAACAATGAGCAGTTCTTC